These 13 T cell receptor beta chains were sequenced from one sample in a study of cytomegalovirus exposure and HLA in healthy donors. Use of 60 Vbeta and 13 Jbeta primers characterized the PCR. TCRdb's copy holds only in-frame clones and misses some; the assay was immunoSEQ multiplex PCR. This table holds about 120,000 clones, roughly four fifths found once. Sequencing was carried out using PBMCs. These receptors were collected from a man aged 40-55 years in good health and CMV-seronegative.

The chain has TRBV10-3 and TRBJ1-5; tentatively, D is TRBD1 (5 bases). Trimming took 4 bases from V and 3 from J, leaving 10 bases between them. Germline V gene lookup returns CDR1 ENHRY and CDR2 SYGVKD. CDR3 length equals 14 residues. The CDR3 nucleotides read TGTGCCATCAGTGGGGGGGGGTACAATCAGCCCCAGCATTTT. It codes for CAISGGGYNQPQHF.

This rearrangement joins TRBV29-1 to TRBJ2-1; a weak D match, TRBD2 (5 bases). CDR1 SQVTM and CDR2 ANQGSEA come from the germline V gene. CDR3 length: 13 residues. V was clipped by 5 bases and J by 0 bases, with 8 bases between them. CDR3 bases: TGCAGCGTTTCGGGGAGCTCCTACAATGAGCAGTTCTTC. Translated, it gives CSVSGSSYNEQFF.

This clone appeared once. V is TRBV7-2 and J is TRBJ2-5, with TRBD2 matching 8 bases. CDR3 length equals 16 residues. J gave up 2 bases and V 4 bases, and 9 bases lay outside the gene matches. Germline V lookup: CDR1 SGHTA, CDR2 FQGNSA. The CDR3 here is CASSWSGGGFQETQYF. CDR3 bases: TGTGCCAGCAGCTGGAGTGGCGGGGGGTTTCAAGAGACCCAGTACTTC.

The V gene is TRBV6-5, the J gene TRBJ2-5, with 7 bases fitting TRBD2. The J call may be incorrect, as the DNA end agrees better with TRBJ2-7. The CDR3 has 16 amino acids. Per the germline V gene, CDR1 is MNHEY and CDR2 is SVGAGI. Written as DNA, the CDR3 is TGTGCCAGCAGTTACTCAGTTAGCGGGCAGACCTACGAGCAGTACTTC. This sequence encodes CASSYSVSGQTYEQYF.

The V and J genes are TRBV21-1 and TRBJ1-2; the table's D call TRBD1 went unverified against the DNA. TRBV21-1 is classified as a pseudogene. The CDR3 covers 20 residues. CDR3: CASSKKEEDRWGTGGYGYTF. CDR3 nucleotides: TGTGCCAGCAGCAAAAAGGAAGAGGATAGGTGGGGGACAGGGGGCTATGGCTACACCTTC.

The rearrangement joins TRBV28 to TRBJ1-2; TRBD1 matches at 10 bases. Looked up from germline, CDR1 is MDHEN and CDR2 is SYDVKM. The V segment lost 3 bases and the J segment 8 bases; nucleotides outside the gene matches: 6. The CDR3 is 14 amino acids. The CDR3 region is CASSLTGTGVGYTF. In nucleotides, the CDR3 is TGTGCCAGCAGTTTGACCGGGACAGGGGTCGGCTACACCTTC.

This clone was counted between two and nine times. J is TRBJ2-7 and V is TRBV9, with 10 nucleotides matching TRBD1. Unmatched junction bases numbered 5, after V lost 4 bases and J lost 7 bases. This CDR3 spans 13 amino acids. The germline CDR1 and CDR2 sequences are SGDLS and YYNGEE. Written as DNA, the CDR3 is TGTGCCAGCAGCCCCCGGGACAGGGGAGAGCAGTACTTC. Protein product: CASSPRDRGEQYF.

The rearrangement uses TRBV19 and TRBJ1-5; D might be TRBD1 (5 bases). The V gene lost 2 bases and the J gene lost 0 bases, with 14 bases spanning the gap. Germline assignment: CDR1 LNHDA and CDR2 SQIVND (reference sequence). This CDR3 has 17 amino acids. The CDR3 sequence is CASSISRVQYSNQPQHF. For the CDR3, the DNA is TGTGCCAGTAGTATATCCAGGGTTCAATATAGCAATCAGCCCCAGCATTTT.

The chain is built from TRBV30 and TRBJ2-2; 10 bases are shared with TRBD2. Germline values: CDR1 GTSNPN, CDR2 SVGIG (reference sequence). The CDR3 extends over 15 amino acids. With V trimmed by 0 bases and J by 5 bases, 3 bases remained unmatched. The chain's CDR3 is CAWSVQLAGTGELFF. CDR3 sequence (DNA): TGTGCCTGGAGTGTACAACTAGCGGGGACCGGGGAGCTGTTTTTT.

The V and J genes are TRBV7-8 and TRBJ1-4, with a tentative D call TRBD1 (6 bases). Germline V gene sequence: CDR1 SGHVS, CDR2 FQNEAQ. This CDR3 has 16 residues. V was shortened by 1 base and J by 8 bases, with 17 bases between the two germline ends. The CDR3 sequence: CASSLEWRGPGEKLFF. CDR3 in DNA: TGTGCCAGCAGCTTAGAGTGGCGGGGGCCCGGAGAAAAACTGTTTTTT.

The chain links TRBV27 to TRBJ1-1; weak D call: TRBD1 (5 bases). V lost 5 bases and J 0 bases, leaving 10 bases between the germline ends. The CDR3 length is 14 residues. Germline CDR1 and CDR2: MNHEY and SMNVEV (reference sequence). The CDR3 DNA follows: TGTGCCAGCAGTCGGACACAGGTGAACACTGAAGCTTTCTTT. Protein product: CASSRTQVNTEAFF.

The gene calls are TRBV27 and TRBJ1-5; TRBD1 aligns across 8 bases. V lost 3 bases to trimming and J lost 7 bases; unmatched junction nucleotides: 5. Per the germline V gene, CDR1 is MNHEY and CDR2 is SMNVEV (reference sequence). This CDR3 spans 14 amino acids. The DNA of the CDR3 is TGTGCCAGCAGTTTGGGGCAGGGGGCGCAGCCCCAGCATTTT. This encodes CASSLGQGAQPQHF.

The rearrangement links TRBV18 to TRBJ1-5; TRBD1 matches at 7 bases. Trimming at V came to 2 bases and at J to 7 bases, leaving 20 bases not matched to a gene. This CDR3 comprises 19 residues. Germline values: CDR1 KGHSH, CDR2 LQKENI. The CDR3 DNA reads as TGTGCCAGCTCACCAAGGGGGCAGGCCTTGCATGCGAGTGGACAGCCCCAGCATTTT. Protein sequence: CASSPRGQALHASGQPQHF.